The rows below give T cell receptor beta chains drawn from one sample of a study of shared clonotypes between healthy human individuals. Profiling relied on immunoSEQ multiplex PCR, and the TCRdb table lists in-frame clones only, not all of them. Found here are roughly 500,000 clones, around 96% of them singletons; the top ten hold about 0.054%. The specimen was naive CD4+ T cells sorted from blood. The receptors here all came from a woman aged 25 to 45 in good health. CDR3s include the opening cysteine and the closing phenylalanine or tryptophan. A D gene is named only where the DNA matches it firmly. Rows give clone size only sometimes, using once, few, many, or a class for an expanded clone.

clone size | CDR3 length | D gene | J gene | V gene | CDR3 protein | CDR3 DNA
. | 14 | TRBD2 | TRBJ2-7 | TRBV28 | CASSYPGLAYEQYF | TGTGCCAGCAGCTATCCGGGACTAGCCTACGAGCAGTACTTC
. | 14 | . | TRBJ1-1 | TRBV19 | CASSIRHQNTEAFF | TGTGCCAGTAGTATTCGGCACCAGAACACTGAAGCTTTCTTT
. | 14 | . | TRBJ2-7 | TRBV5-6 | CASSLGQPTYEQYF | TGTGCCAGCAGCCTAGGACAACCAACCTACGAGCAGTACTTC
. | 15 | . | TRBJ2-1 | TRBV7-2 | CASSLVGGNYNEQFF | TGTGCCAGCAGCTTAGTGGGCGGGAATTACAATGAGCAGTTCTTC
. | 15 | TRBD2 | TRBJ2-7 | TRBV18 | CASSPGVAGGFEQYF | TGTGCCAGCTCACCAGGGGTAGCGGGAGGTTTCGAGCAGTACTTC
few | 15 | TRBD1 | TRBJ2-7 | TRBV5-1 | CASSLVAGGPYEQYF | TGCGCCAGCAGCTTGGTAGCAGGGGGCCCCTACGAGCAGTACTTC
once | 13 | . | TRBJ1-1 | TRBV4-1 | CASSQARGTEAFF | TGCGCCAGCAGCCAAGCCAGGGGTACTGAAGCTTTCTTT
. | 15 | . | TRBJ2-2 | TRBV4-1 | CASSQEGKGTGELFF | TGCGCCAGCAGCCAAGAAGGCAAGGGCACCGGGGAGCTGTTTTTT
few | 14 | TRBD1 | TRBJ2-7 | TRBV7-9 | CASSPPGTGYEQYF | TGTGCCAGCAGCCCCCCCGGGACAGGCTACGAGCAGTACTTC
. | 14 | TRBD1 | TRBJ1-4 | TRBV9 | CASSRDSINEKLFF | TGTGCCAGCAGCCGGGACAGCATTAATGAAAAACTGTTTTTT
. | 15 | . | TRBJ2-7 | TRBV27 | CASSLPRGVSYEQYF | TGTGCCAGCAGTTTACCGCGCGGCGTCTCATACGAGCAGTACTTC
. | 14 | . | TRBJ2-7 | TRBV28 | CASSDMVPSYEQYF | TGTGCCAGCAGTGATATGGTCCCCTCCTACGAGCAGTACTTC
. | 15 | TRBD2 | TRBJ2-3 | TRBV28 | CASNPTSGLEDTQYF | TGTGCCAGCAATCCTACCTCGGGACTAGAGGATACGCAGTATTTT
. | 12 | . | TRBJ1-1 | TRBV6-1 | CASTYTGLQAFF | TGTGCCAGCACCTATACTGGCCTTCAAGCTTTCTTT
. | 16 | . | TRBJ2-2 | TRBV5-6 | CASSPQGSDFVGELFF | TGTGCCAGCAGCCCTCAGGGTTCCGATTTTGTTGGGGAGCTGTTTTTT
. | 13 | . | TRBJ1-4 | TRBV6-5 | CASSSKSRGKLFF | TGTGCCAGCAGTTCCAAATCAAGGGGAAAACTGTTTTTT
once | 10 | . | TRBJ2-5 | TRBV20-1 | CSVEQETQYF | TGCAGTGTAGAGCAAGAGACCCAGTACTTC
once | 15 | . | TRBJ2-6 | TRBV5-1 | CASSLGEAGANVLTF | TGCGCCAGCAGCCTGGGGGAGGCTGGGGCCAACGTCCTGACTTTC
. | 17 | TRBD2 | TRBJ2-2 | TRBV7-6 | CASSPGLAGVNTGELFF | TGTGCCAGCAGCCCTGGACTAGCGGGAGTAAACACCGGGGAGCTGTTTTTT
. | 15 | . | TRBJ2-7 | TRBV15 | CATSRDRDWGYEQYF | TGTGCCACCAGCAGAGATCGGGACTGGGGCTACGAGCAGTACTTC
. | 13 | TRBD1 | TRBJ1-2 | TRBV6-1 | CASRETGGGGYTF | TGTGCCAGCAGGGAAACAGGGGGTGGAGGCTACACCTTC
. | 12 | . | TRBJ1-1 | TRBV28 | CASMQLGAEAFF | TGTGCCAGCATGCAGCTGGGAGCTGAAGCTTTCTTT
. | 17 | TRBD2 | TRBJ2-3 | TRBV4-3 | CASSQRLLAGATDTQYF | TGCGCCAGCAGCCAACGACTACTAGCGGGGGCCACAGATACGCAGTATTTT
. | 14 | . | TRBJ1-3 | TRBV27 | CASSSYRERNTIYF | TGTGCCAGCAGTTCGTACAGGGAGAGAAACACCATATATTTT
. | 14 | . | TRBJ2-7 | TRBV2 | CASSEDGSRHEQYF | TGTGCCAGCAGTGAAGACGGGAGCCGGCACGAGCAGTACTTC
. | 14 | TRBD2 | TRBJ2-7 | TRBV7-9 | CASTTPTSVYEQYF | TGTGCCAGCACCACCCCCACTAGCGTCTACGAGCAGTACTTC
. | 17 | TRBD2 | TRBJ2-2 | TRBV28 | CASSHPGLAGEGGELFF | TGTGCCAGCAGTCATCCGGGACTAGCGGGAGAGGGCGGGGAGCTGTTTTTT
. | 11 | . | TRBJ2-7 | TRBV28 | CASRIGDEQYF | TGTGCCAGCAGGATAGGGGACGAGCAGTACTTC
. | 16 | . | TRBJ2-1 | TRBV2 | CASSPGLSPGYNEQFF | TGTGCCAGCAGTCCTGGACTGTCCCCCGGCTACAATGAGCAGTTCTTC
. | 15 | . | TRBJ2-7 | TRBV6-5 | CASSYSIGDSYEQYF | TGTGCCAGCAGTTACTCGATCGGGGATTCCTACGAGCAGTACTTC
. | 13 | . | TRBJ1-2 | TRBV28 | CASSRQPNYGYTF | TGTGCCAGCAGTCGACAGCCGAACTATGGCTACACCTTC
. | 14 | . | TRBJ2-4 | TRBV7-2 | CASSLSSAKNIQYF | TGTGCCAGCAGCTTATCTAGCGCCAAAAACATTCAGTACTTC
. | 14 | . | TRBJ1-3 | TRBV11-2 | CASSLGGSINTIYF | TGTGCCAGCAGCTTGGGGGGCTCAATCAACACCATATATTTT
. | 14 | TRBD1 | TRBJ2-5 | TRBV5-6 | CASSYDRAQETQYF | TGTGCCAGCAGCTATGACAGGGCTCAAGAGACCCAGTACTTC
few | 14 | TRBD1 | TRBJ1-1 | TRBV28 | CASRPGGWDTEAFF | TGTGCCAGCAGACCAGGGGGGTGGGACACTGAAGCTTTCTTT
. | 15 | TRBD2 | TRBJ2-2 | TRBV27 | CASSTLAANTGELFF | TGTGCCAGCAGTACTCTAGCGGCAAACACCGGGGAGCTGTTTTTT
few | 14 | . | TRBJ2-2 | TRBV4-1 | CASSPQWIPGELFF | TGCGCCAGCAGCCCCCAATGGATCCCCGGGGAGCTGTTTTTT
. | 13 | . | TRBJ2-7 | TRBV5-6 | CASSLQGSYEQYF | TGTGCCAGCAGCTTGCAAGGGTCCTACGAGCAGTACTTC
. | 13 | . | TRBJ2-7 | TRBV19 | CASAGRRLGEQYF | TGTGCCAGCGCGGGACGGAGGCTAGGCGAGCAGTACTTC
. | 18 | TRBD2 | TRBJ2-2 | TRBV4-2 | CASSKIGTSGSYGGELFF | TGTGCCAGCAGTAAGATCGGGACTAGCGGGAGTTATGGCGGGGAGCTGTTTTTT
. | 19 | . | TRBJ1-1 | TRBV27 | CASRRALASHLRSVTEAFF | TGTGCCAGCCGACGAGCCTTGGCGTCCCATCTGCGTTCTGTCACTGAAGCTTTCTTT
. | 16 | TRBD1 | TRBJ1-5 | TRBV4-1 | CASSRLRQGAAQPQHF | TGCGCCAGCAGCCGCCTTCGACAGGGGGCTGCTCAGCCCCAGCATTTT